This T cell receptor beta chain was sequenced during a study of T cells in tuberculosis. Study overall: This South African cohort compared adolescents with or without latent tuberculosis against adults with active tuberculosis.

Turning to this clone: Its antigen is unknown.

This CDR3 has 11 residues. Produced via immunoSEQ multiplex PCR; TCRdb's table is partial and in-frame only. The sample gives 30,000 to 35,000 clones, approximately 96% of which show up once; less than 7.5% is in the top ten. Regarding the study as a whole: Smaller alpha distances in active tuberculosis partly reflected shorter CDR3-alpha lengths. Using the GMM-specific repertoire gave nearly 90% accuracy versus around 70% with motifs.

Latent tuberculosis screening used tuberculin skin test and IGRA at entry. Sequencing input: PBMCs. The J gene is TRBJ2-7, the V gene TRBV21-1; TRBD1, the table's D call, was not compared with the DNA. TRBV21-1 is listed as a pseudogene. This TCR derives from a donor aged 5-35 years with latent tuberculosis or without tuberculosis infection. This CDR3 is CASSTDSEQYF. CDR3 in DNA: TGTGCCAGCAGCACCGACAGCGAGCAGTACTTC.